The 16 T cell receptor beta chains in this list originate from one sample, sequenced in a study of patients with pleural tuberculosis. TCRdb redid the calling of the reads with MiXCR, one entry per CDR3 protein. The sample yields around 50,000 distinct CDR3 sequences, about 6.8% seen once. These receptors all come from a human donor with pleural tuberculosis.

Ten or more counts support this clonotype. The J gene is TRBJ2-1, the V gene TRBV11-2; 11 bases match TRBD2. The CDR3 spans 15 residues. The ends lost 5 bases at V and 3 bases at J; junction bases unmatched: 3. CDR1 SGHAT and CDR2 FQNNGV come from the germline V gene. This CDR3 is CASSQTSGNYNEQFF. Here the CDR3 DNA reads TGTGCCAGCAGCCAGACTAGCGGGAACTACAATGAGCAGTTCTTC.

This clonotype was observed many times. The rearrangement joins TRBV4-2 to TRBJ2-7; the D is unclear. This CDR3 contains 15 residues. CDR1 is LGHNA, CDR2 YNFKEQ, per germline. Trimming stripped 1 base from V and 2 bases from J, with 12 bases between. CDR3 nucleotides: TGTGCCAGCAGCCAAGTGTCGACTGGGCCCTACGAGCAGTACTTC. Its translation is CASSQVSTGPYEQYF.

This clonotype was counted many times. The chain has TRBV28 and TRBJ1-2; 10 nucleotides align to TRBD1. The length of the CDR3 is 15 residues. Germline V gene sequence: CDR1 MDHEN, CDR2 SYDVKM. Germline trimming cut 6 bases from V and 2 bases from J; bases unmatched to any gene: 6. The CDR3 here is CASSKRQGANYGYTF. For the CDR3, the DNA is TGTGCCAGCAGCAAGAGACAGGGGGCGAACTATGGCTACACCTTC.

This clonotype was counted ten times or more. This chain connects TRBV14 to TRBJ1-1; D not certain. V was shortened by 0 bases and J by 6 bases, with 11 bases between the two germline ends. Germline CDR1 and CDR2: SGHDN and FVKESK. The CDR3 totals 14 residues. CDR3 DNA sequence: TGTGCCAGCAGCCAAGACTTCGGGTACGCTGAAGCTTTCTTT. Translation: CASSQDFGYAEAFF. The full variable domain, completed using reference TRBV14 and TRBJ1-1, is EAGVTQFPSHSVIEKGQTVTLRCDPISGHDNLYWYRRVMGKEIKFLLHFVKESKQDESGMPNNRFLAERTGGTYSTLKVQPAELEDSGVYFCASSQDFGYAEAFFGQGTRLTVV.

This clonotype has more than one count but fewer than ten. This sequence joins TRBV11-2 and TRBJ2-5; weak D call: TRBD1 (5 bases). Trimming removed 5 bases from V and 5 bases from J, with 15 bases in between. CDR1 and CDR2 (germline): SGHAT, FQNNGV. This CDR3 has 14 amino acids. CDR3: CASSPQGFHETQYF. The CDR3, as DNA: TGTGCCAGCAGCCCGCAGGGTTTCCACGAGACCCAGTACTTC. The variable domain in full, completed from reference TRBV11-2 and TRBJ2-5, reads EAGVAQSPRYKIIEKRQSVAFWCNPISGHATLYWYQQILGQGPKLLIQFQNNGVVDDSQLPKDRFSAERLKGVDSTLKIQPAKLEDSAVYLCASSPQGFHETQYFGPGTRLLVL.

At least ten counts were recorded for this clonotype. This chain's CDR3 is CASSLSNNEQFF. In nucleotides, the CDR3 is TGTGCCAGCAGCTTGTCTAACAATGAGCAGTTCTTC. This rearrangement joins TRBV5-5 to TRBJ2-1; D unresolved. The ends were cut back, 1 base at V and 5 bases at J, with 4 bases in the middle. The CDR3 spans 12 residues. Germline V gene lookup returns CDR1 SGHKS and CDR2 YYEKEE (reference sequence).

This clonotype was counted only a few times. The chain employs TRBV18 and TRBJ2-7; possible D gene TRBD1, 6 bases. Germline CDR1 KGHSH, CDR2 LQKENI. The CDR3 spans 14 residues. V lost 6 bases and J 2 bases, leaving 14 bases between the germline ends. CDR3 protein: CASSNKQGPYEQYF. As DNA, the CDR3 is TGTGCCAGCTCCAATAAACAGGGCCCCTACGAGCAGTACTTC. The full variable domain, its missing parts supplied by reference TRBV18 and TRBJ2-7, is NAGVMQNPRHLVRRRGQEARLRCSPMKGHSHVYWYRQLPEEGLKFMVYLQKENIIDESGMPKERFSAEFPKEGPSILRIQQVVRGDSAAYFCASSNKQGPYEQYFGPGTRLTVT.

In regard to this clonotype: This may arise from a read error, as a much more abundant clone is one base away. The chain combines TRBV27 with TRBJ2-7, with 8 bases aligning to TRBD1. Germline CDR1 and CDR2: MNHEY and SMNVEV (reference sequence). CDR3 length equals 13 residues. The CDR3 bases are TGTGCCAGCAGTTTAGGACAGGGCTACGGGCAGTACTTC. Its translation: CASSLGQGYGQYF.

Comments on this clonotype: The CDR3 does not end in the conserved phenylalanine or tryptophan, so this is likely a read error. This chain connects TRBV5-6 to TRBJ2-7; unclear D gene. V shed 0 bases and J shed 3 bases, with 1 base lying between them. CDR1 is SGHDT, CDR2 YYEEEE, per germline. The CDR3 has 11 amino acids. The CDR3 DNA reads TGTGCCAGCAGCTTGGGCTACGAGCAGTACCTC. Protein sequence: CASSLGYEQYL.

The chain is built from TRBV7-3 and TRBJ2-7, with D tentatively TRBD2 (6 bases). The germline V and J ends were trimmed by 0 bases and 2 bases, with 11 bases remaining between them. The length of the CDR3 is 15 residues. Germline-derived CDR1 and CDR2 are SGHTA and FQGTGA. The CDR3 sequence: CASSLTGGETYEQYV. The CDR3 coding sequence is TGTGCCAGCAGCTTAACGGGAGGAGAGACCTACGAGCAGTACGTC.

This clonotype came up many times. The chain links TRBV20-1 to TRBJ2-3; D ambiguous. CDR1 DFQATT and CDR2 SNEGSKA come from the germline V gene (reference sequence). The V and J ends lost 1 base and 4 bases respectively, with 6 bases between them. This CDR3 has 12 amino acids. The CDR3 sequence: CSARVGADTQYF. CDR3 nucleotides: TGCAGTGCTAGAGTTGGTGCAGATACGCAGTATTTT.

The table lists this clonotype with many counts. The chain uses TRBV6-1 and TRBJ2-1, with 10 bases aligning to TRBD1. Trimming cost V 4 bases and J 9 bases; bases outside gene matches: 9. The CDR3 is 15 residues long. Looked up from germline, CDR1 is MNHNS and CDR2 is SASEGT. This CDR3 is CASSAKTGGKGEQFF. CDR3 bases: TGTGCCAGCAGTGCGAAGACAGGGGGCAAGGGTGAGCAGTTCTTC.

This clonotype has ten or more counts. The chain recombines TRBV7-2 with TRBJ2-3; D not resolved. V was pared by 0 bases and J by 6 bases, with 10 bases between. The length of the CDR3 is 14 residues. The germline V gene encodes CDR1 SGHTA and CDR2 FQGNSA. CDR3 protein: CASSLAHAGDTQYF. In DNA, the CDR3 is TGTGCCAGCAGCTTAGCCCATGCCGGGGATACGCAGTATTTT. The entire variable domain, with the rest obtained from reference TRBV7-2 and TRBJ2-3, is as follows: GAGVSQSPSNKVTEKGKDVELRCDPISGHTALYWYRQSLGQGLEFLIYFQGNSAPDKSGLPSDRFSAERTGGSVSTLTIQRTQQEDSAVYLCASSLAHAGDTQYFGPGTRLTVL.

This clonotype showed up many times. The chain combines TRBV2 with TRBJ1-6; 9 bases are a match to TRBD1. With V trimmed by 7 bases and J by 5 bases, 3 bases remained unmatched. CDR1 SNHLY and CDR2 FYNNEI come from the germline V gene. CDR3 size: 14 residues. The CDR3 nucleotides read TGTGCCAGCATCCGGGACAGGGATAATTCACCCCTCCACTTT. This codes for CASIRDRDNSPLHF. The full variable domain, rest sourced from reference TRBV2 and TRBJ1-6, is EPEVTQTPSHQVTQMGQEVILRCVPISNHLYFYWYRQILGQKVEFLVSFYNNEISEKSEIFDDQFSVERPDGSNFTLKIRSTKLEDSAMYFCASIRDRDNSPLHFGNGTRLTVT.

This clonotype showed up many times. V usage is TRBV6-1 and J usage is TRBJ2-2; no definite D call. This CDR3 contains 14 residues. Trimming took off 1 base at V and 3 bases at J, with 6 bases between the two ends. From germline, CDR1 is MNHNS and CDR2 SASEGT. The CDR3 DNA reads as TGTGCCAGCAGTGAAGTGACTCACACCGGGGAGCTGTTTTTT. Its translation is CASSEVTHTGELFF.

The sample holds many counts of this clonotype. This chain connects TRBV11-1 to TRBJ2-1; 8 nucleotides align to TRBD2. The CDR3 spans 16 residues. CDR1 SGHAT and CDR2 FQDESV come from the germline V gene (reference sequence). V lost 1 base, J lost 2 bases, and 4 bases stayed unmatched. CDR3 in amino acids: CASSLVLAVPYNEQFF. CDR3 bases: TGTGCCAGCAGCTTAGTACTAGCGGTACCCTACAATGAGCAGTTCTTC.